Listed below are T cell receptor beta chains from one sample, sequenced in a study of blood T cell repertoires in COVID-19. Some clones are missing from TCRdb's copy, which holds only in-frame ones; the method was immunoSEQ multiplex PCR. Among 20,000 to 30,000 clones, approximately 72% were seen once, and the ten largest hold under 7.5%. Sequencing was done on a sample of peripheral blood. Every receptor here comes from a man in his 60s with active or convalescent COVID-19. The CDR3 runs from the conserved cysteine through the conserved F or W. The D gene is left open where the match is weak. The listing skips clone size in some rows; elsewhere it reads once, few, many or a size class.

J: TRBJ2-1
D: TRBD2
size: -
V: TRBV24-1
DNA: TGTGCCACCAGTGACCGACTAGCGGCAATCAATGAGCAGTTCTTC
CDR3: CATSDRLAAINEQFF

J: TRBJ2-7
D: TRBD2
size: once
V: TRBV2
DNA: TGTGCCAGCATTACGGGACTAGCGGGAGAGCAGTACTTC
CDR3: CASITGLAGEQYF

J: TRBJ2-3
D: TRBD1
size: once
V: TRBV28
DNA: TGTGCCAGCAGTTTGGACAGGGGGACAGATACGCAGTATTTT
CDR3: CASSLDRGTDTQYF

J: TRBJ1-4
D: TRBD1
size: once
V: TRBV9
DNA: TGTGCCAGCAGCCAAACAGGGGGCAGCGAAAAACTGTTTTTT
CDR3: CASSQTGGSEKLFF

J: TRBJ2-7
D: -
size: -
V: TRBV4-1
DNA: TGCGCCAGCAGCCAAGAAGCTACGGTCTACGAGCAGTACTTC
CDR3: CASSQEATVYEQYF

J: TRBJ2-5
D: TRBD2
size: few
V: TRBV2
DNA: TGTGCCAGCAAACGGGGACTAGCGGAAGAGACCCAGTACTTC
CDR3: CASKRGLAEETQYF

J: TRBJ2-5
D: TRBD2
size: -
V: TRBV5-5
DNA: TGTGCCAGCAGCTTAACCCAGGGAGGGGAGACCCAGTACTTC
CDR3: CASSLTQGGETQYF

J: TRBJ1-2
D: -
size: -
V: TRBV3-1/TRBV3-2
DNA: TGTGCCAGCAGCCAAGTGCTCCCATGGGGGGGTAAAAAAAGTTTC
CDR3: CASSQVLPWGGKKSF

J: TRBJ1-3
D: -
size: -
V: TRBV3-1/TRBV3-2
DNA: TGTGCCAGCAGCCAAGCCCAAATCAGAAACACCATATATTTT
CDR3: CASSQAQIRNTIYF

J: TRBJ2-5
D: -
size: -
V: TRBV12-5
DNA: TGTGCTAGTGGTTTCCGGGAGACCCAGTACTTC
CDR3: CASGFRETQYF

J: TRBJ2-1
D: TRBD2
size: -
V: TRBV5-6
DNA: TGTGCCAGCAGCTTTGGAATAGCGGGGTACAATGAGCAGTTCTTC
CDR3: CASSFGIAGYNEQFF

J: TRBJ1-2
D: -
size: -
V: TRBV3-1/TRBV3-2
DNA: TGTGCCAGCAGCTTCATAAGCGAGGCAGCCCTCCGGGGTGGCTACACCTTC
CDR3: CASSFISEAALRGGYTF

J: TRBJ2-5
D: TRBD2
size: -
V: TRBV11-3
DNA: TGTGCCAGCAGCGCTGGGACTAGCGGGGGGTACCAAGAGACCCAGTACTTC
CDR3: CASSAGTSGGYQETQYF

J: TRBJ2-5
D: -
size: -
V: TRBV5-6
DNA: TGTGCCAGCAGCTTGGAAGGCAGGGAAGAGACCCAGTACTTC
CDR3: CASSLEGREETQYF

J: TRBJ1-1
D: -
size: -
V: TRBV5-1
DNA: TGCGCCAGCACATGGGGGGCAGGCGGGGGCACTGAAGCTTTCTTT
CDR3: CASTWGAGGGTEAFF

J: TRBJ1-6
D: TRBD1
size: few
V: TRBV5-1
DNA: TGCGCCAGCAGCCCTCAGCCTACCGGGACAGGGGGCTTTGAATCACCCCTCCACTTT
CDR3: CASSPQPTGTGGFESPLHF

J: TRBJ2-2
D: -
size: -
V: TRBV3-1/TRBV3-2
DNA: TGTGCCAGCAGACACAGGGCGGCGGCCGGGGAGCTGTTTTTT
CDR3: CASRHRAAAGELFF

J: TRBJ2-7
D: -
size: few
V: TRBV20-1
DNA: TGCAGTGCCAGTGGCCAGGAGGGTCTCCAGTACGAGCAGTACTTC
CDR3: CSASGQEGLQYEQYF

J: TRBJ1-5
D: -
size: once
V: TRBV7-8
DNA: TGTGCCAGCAGCTTAACAGATAGCAATCAGCCCCAGCATTTT
CDR3: CASSLTDSNQPQHF

J: TRBJ2-5
D: TRBD2
size: -
V: TRBV11-3
DNA: TGTGCCAGCAGCCCGGGACTAGCGGTGCAAGAGACCCAGTACTTC
CDR3: CASSPGLAVQETQYF

J: TRBJ2-7
D: TRBD1
size: -
V: TRBV10-1
DNA: TGCGCCAGCAGCCGGGACAGGAGCTACGAGCAGTACTTC
CDR3: CASSRDRSYEQYF

J: TRBJ2-1
D: -
size: few
V: TRBV5-1
DNA: TGCGCCAGCAGCATTAACTCCTACAATGAGCAGTTCTTC
CDR3: CASSINSYNEQFF

J: TRBJ1-1
D: -
size: -
V: TRBV30
DNA: TGTGCCTGGAGGGGGGGGGAAGCTTTCTTT
CDR3: CAWRGGEAFF

J: TRBJ2-7
D: TRBD2
size: -
V: TRBV2
DNA: TGTGCCAGAGGCAGGACTAGCGGGGGGTCCGAGCAGTACTTC
CDR3: CARGRTSGGSEQYF

J: TRBJ2-7
D: -
size: -
V: TRBV5-1
DNA: TGCGCCAGCAGCCTTGGTGACACCTTAACCTACGAGCAGTACTTC
CDR3: CASSLGDTLTYEQYF

J: TRBJ1-3
D: -
size: -
V: TRBV9
DNA: TGTGCCAGCAGCGCGGGCCAGGGGTATACTTACACCATATATTTT
CDR3: CASSAGQGYTYTIYF

J: TRBJ1-4
D: TRBD1
size: -
V: TRBV29-1
DNA: TGCAGCGTTGCAGAGACCGGGACAGACAATGAAAAACTGTTTTTT
CDR3: CSVAETGTDNEKLFF

J: TRBJ1-4
D: TRBD1
size: once
V: TRBV5-1
DNA: TGCGCCAGCAGCTGGACAGGGGGCGGCGGTGAAAAACTGTTTTTT
CDR3: CASSWTGGGGEKLFF

J: TRBJ2-2
D: TRBD1
size: once
V: TRBV6-1
DNA: TGTGCCAGCAGGGAAAGGGACAGATCGAACACCGGGGAGCTGTTTTTT
CDR3: CASRERDRSNTGELFF

J: TRBJ2-3
D: -
size: once
V: TRBV15
DNA: TGTGCCACCAGCAGAGATGGCGGGGCGACAGATACGCAGTATTTT
CDR3: CATSRDGGATDTQYF

J: TRBJ2-7
D: TRBD2
size: few
V: TRBV4-2
DNA: TGTGCCAGCAGCCAAGAAACCGCGGGAGTCTCCTACGAGCAGTACTTC
CDR3: CASSQETAGVSYEQYF

J: TRBJ1-2
D: TRBD1
size: few
V: TRBV28
DNA: TGTGCCAGCAGCCAGAGAGCGGACAGGTACTATGGCTACACCTTC
CDR3: CASSQRADRYYGYTF

J: TRBJ2-7
D: -
size: -
V: TRBV6-5
DNA: TGTGCCAGCAGTCGGGGTGTTGAGCAGTACTTC
CDR3: CASSRGVEQYF

J: TRBJ1-6
D: TRBD1
size: few
V: TRBV7-9
DNA: TGTGCCAGCAGACCCGGGACAGGGTCTAATTCACCCCTCCACTTT
CDR3: CASRPGTGSNSPLHF

J: TRBJ2-3
D: TRBD2
size: -
V: TRBV5-1
DNA: TGCGCCAGCAGCTCGGGACTAGCGGGGGGAACAGATACGCAGTATTTT
CDR3: CASSSGLAGGTDTQYF

J: TRBJ2-6
D: -
size: -
V: TRBV14
DNA: TGTGCCAGCAGCCCGAGCCTTGGTGGGGCCAACGTCCTGACTTTC
CDR3: CASSPSLGGANVLTF

J: TRBJ1-2
D: -
size: once
V: TRBV29-1
DNA: TGCAGCGTTGGAGGGTGGTCAGACTATGGCTACACCTTC
CDR3: CSVGGWSDYGYTF

J: TRBJ1-4
D: TRBD1
size: -
V: TRBV5-4
DNA: TGTGCCAGCAGTAGAACGACAGGGGATGAAAAACTGTTTTTT
CDR3: CASSRTTGDEKLFF

J: TRBJ1-1
D: -
size: -
V: TRBV14
DNA: TGTGCCAGCAGCGCCAGGGGTTGGGACACTGAAGCTTTCTTT
CDR3: CASSARGWDTEAFF

J: TRBJ1-1
D: -
size: -
V: TRBV19
DNA: TGTGCCAGTACCCTACAGTCGAATCTTTTCTTT
CDR3: CASTLQSNLFF

J: TRBJ1-2
D: -
size: once
V: TRBV6-6
DNA: TGTGCCAGCAGTCAGGGCACTCGGGGTAACTCCTATGGCTACACCTTC
CDR3: CASSQGTRGNSYGYTF

J: TRBJ2-7
D: -
size: -
V: TRBV7-8
DNA: TGTGCCAGCAGCTTTACCTACGAGCAGTACTTC
CDR3: CASSFTYEQYF